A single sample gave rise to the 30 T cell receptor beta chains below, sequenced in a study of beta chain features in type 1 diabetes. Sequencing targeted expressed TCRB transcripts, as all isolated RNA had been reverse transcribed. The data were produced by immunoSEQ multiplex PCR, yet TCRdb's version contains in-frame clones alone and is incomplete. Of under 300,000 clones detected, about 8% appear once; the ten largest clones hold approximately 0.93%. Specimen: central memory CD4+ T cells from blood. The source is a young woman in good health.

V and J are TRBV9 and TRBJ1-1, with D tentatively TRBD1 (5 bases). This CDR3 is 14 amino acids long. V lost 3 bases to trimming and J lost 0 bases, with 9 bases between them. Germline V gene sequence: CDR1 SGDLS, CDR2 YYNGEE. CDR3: CASSALGVNTEAFF. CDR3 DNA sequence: TGTGCCAGCAGCGCCTTAGGGGTGAACACTGAAGCTTTCTTT. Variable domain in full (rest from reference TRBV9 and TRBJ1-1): DSGVTQTPKHLITATGQRVTLRCSPRSGDLSVYWYQQSLDQGLQFLIQYYNGEERAKGNILERFSAQQFPDLHSELNLSSLELGDSALYFCASSALGVNTEAFFGQGTRLTVV.

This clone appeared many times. DNA of the CDR3: TGCGCCAGCAGCTTGGGGACAGGGAAGAGGACGCAGTATTTT. It translates to CASSLGTGKRTQYF. The V call is TRBV5-1, the J call TRBJ2-3; 8 bases map to TRBD1. After removal of 0 bases from V and 9 bases from J, the junction contained 6 bases not matched to a gene. This CDR3 contains 14 residues. CDR1 is SGHRS and CDR2 is YFSETQ in the germline V gene.

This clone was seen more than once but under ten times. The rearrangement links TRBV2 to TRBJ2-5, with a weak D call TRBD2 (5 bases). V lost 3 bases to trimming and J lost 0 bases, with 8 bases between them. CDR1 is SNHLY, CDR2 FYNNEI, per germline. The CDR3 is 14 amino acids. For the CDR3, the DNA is TGTGCCAGCAGTGAGAGGGCCAACCAAGAGACCCAGTACTTC. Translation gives CASSERANQETQYF.

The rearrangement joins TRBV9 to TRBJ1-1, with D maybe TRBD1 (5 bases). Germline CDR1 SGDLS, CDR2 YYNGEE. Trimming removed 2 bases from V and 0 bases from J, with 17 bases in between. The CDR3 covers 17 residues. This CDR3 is CASSVEGIWGMNTEAFF. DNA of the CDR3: TGTGCCAGCAGCGTGGAGGGAATCTGGGGCATGAACACTGAAGCTTTCTTT. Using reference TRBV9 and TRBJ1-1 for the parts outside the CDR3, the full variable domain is DSGVTQTPKHLITATGQRVTLRCSPRSGDLSVYWYQQSLDQGLQFLIQYYNGEERAKGNILERFSAQQFPDLHSELNLSSLELGDSALYFCASSVEGIWGMNTEAFFGQGTRLTVV.

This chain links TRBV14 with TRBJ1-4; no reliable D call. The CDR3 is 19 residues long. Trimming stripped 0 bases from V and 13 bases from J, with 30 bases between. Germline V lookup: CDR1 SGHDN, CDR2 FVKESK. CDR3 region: CASSQDSLGPRINEKRLFF. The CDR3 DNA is TGTGCCAGCAGCCAAGACAGCTTGGGCCCTCGTATAAATGAAAAACGACTGTTTTTT.

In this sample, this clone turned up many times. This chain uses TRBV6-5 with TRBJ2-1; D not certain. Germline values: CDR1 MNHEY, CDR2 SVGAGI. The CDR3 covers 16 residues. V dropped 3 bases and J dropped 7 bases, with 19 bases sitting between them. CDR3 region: CASSYTLVTLRNEQFF. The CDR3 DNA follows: TGTGCCAGCAGTTATACCCTCGTGACATTGAGGAATGAGCAGTTCTTC.

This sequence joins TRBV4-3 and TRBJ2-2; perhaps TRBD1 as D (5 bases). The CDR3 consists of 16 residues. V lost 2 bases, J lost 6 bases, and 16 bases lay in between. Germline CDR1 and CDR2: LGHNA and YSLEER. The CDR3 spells CASSQNTGDSPGELFF. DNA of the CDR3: TGCGCCAGCAGCCAAAACACAGGCGACTCACCCGGGGAGCTGTTTTTT.

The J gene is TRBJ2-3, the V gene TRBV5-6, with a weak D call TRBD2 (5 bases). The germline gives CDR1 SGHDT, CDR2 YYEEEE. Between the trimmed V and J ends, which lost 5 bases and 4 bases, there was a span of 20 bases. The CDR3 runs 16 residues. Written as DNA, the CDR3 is TGTGCCAGCAGTTCCAGGTCCCGGGGTCTTTCAGATACGCAGTATTTT. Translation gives CASSSRSRGLSDTQYF. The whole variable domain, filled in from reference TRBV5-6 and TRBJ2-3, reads DAGVTQSPTHLIKTRGQQVTLRCSPKSGHDTVSWYQQALGQGPQFIFQYYEEEERQRGNFPDRFSGHQFPNYSSELNVNALLLGDSALYLCASSSRSRGLSDTQYFGPGTRLTVL.

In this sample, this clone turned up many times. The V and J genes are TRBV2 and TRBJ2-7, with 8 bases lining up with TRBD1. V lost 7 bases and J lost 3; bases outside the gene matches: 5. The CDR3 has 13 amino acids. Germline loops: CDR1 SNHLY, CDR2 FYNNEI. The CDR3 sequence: CASNRDRYYEQYV. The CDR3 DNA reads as TGTGCCAGCAATCGGGACAGGTACTACGAGCAGTACGTC.

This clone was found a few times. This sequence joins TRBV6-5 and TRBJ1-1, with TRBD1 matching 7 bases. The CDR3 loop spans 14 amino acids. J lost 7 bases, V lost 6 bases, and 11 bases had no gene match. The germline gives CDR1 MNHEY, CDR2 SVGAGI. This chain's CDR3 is CASRPRQGWGEAFF. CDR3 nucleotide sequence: TGTGCCAGCAGACCTCGACAGGGCTGGGGTGAAGCTTTCTTT.

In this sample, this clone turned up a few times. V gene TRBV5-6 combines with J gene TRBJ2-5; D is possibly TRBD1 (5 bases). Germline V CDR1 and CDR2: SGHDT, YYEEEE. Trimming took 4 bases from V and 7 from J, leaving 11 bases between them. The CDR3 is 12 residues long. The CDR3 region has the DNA TGTGCCAGCAGCGCACAGGAGAGGACCCAGTACTTC. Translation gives CASSAQERTQYF.

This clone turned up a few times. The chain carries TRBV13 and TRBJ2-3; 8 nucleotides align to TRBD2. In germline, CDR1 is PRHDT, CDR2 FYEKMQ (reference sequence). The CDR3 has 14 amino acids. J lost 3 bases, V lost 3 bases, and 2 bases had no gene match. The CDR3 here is CASSFAGGTDTQYF. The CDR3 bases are TGTGCCAGCAGCTTCGCGGGAGGAACAGATACGCAGTATTTT. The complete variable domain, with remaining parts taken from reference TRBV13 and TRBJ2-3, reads AAGVIQSPRHLIKEKRETATLKCYPIPRHDTVYWYQQGPGQDPQFLISFYEKMQSDKGSIPDRFSAQQFSDYHSELNMSSLELGDSALYFCASSFAGGTDTQYFGPGTRLTVL.

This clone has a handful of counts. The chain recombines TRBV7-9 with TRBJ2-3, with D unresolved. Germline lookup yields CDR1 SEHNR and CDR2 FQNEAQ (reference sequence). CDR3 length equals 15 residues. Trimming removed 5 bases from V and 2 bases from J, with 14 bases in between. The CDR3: CASSTHRTNTDTQYF. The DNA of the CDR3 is TGTGCCAGCAGCACCCATAGGACCAACACAGATACGCAGTATTTT.

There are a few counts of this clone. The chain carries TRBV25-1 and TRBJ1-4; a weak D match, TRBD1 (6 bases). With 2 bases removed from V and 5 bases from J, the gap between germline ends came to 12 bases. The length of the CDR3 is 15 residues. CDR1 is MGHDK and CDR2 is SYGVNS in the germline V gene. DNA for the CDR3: TGTGCCAGCAGTGAAGGGGGCGGGAGGAATGAAAAACTGTTTTTT. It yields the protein CASSEGGGRNEKLFF.

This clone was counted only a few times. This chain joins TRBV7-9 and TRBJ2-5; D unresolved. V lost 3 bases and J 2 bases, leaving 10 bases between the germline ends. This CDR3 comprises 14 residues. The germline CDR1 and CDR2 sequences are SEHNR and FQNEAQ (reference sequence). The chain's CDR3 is CASSFAGGQETQYF. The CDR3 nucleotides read TGTGCCAGCAGCTTTGCAGGTGGGCAAGAGACCCAGTACTTC.

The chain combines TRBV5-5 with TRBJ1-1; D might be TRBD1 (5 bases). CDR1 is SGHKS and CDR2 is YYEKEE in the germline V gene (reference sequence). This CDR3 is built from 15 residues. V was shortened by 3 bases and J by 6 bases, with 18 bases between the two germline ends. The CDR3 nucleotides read TGTGCCAGCAGCTCCGTGTTGAAAAGGGGTTCTGAAGCTTTCTTT. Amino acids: CASSSVLKRGSEAFF.

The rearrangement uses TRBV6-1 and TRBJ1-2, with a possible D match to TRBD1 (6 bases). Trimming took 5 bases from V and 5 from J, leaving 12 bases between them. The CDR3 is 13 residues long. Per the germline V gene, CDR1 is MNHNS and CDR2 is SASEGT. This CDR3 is CASSLQGGYGYTF. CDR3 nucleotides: TGTGCCAGCAGTCTACAGGGTGGATATGGCTACACCTTC.

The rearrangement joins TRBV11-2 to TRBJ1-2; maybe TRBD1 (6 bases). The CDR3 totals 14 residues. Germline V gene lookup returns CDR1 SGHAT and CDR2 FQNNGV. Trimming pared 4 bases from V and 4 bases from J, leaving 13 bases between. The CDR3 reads CASSSHGGPYGYTF. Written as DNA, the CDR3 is TGTGCCAGCAGCTCTCACGGGGGCCCCTATGGCTACACCTTC. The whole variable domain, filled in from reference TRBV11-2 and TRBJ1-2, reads EAGVAQSPRYKIIEKRQSVAFWCNPISGHATLYWYQQILGQGPKLLIQFQNNGVVDDSQLPKDRFSAERLKGVDSTLKIQPAKLEDSAVYLCASSSHGGPYGYTFGSGTRLTVV.

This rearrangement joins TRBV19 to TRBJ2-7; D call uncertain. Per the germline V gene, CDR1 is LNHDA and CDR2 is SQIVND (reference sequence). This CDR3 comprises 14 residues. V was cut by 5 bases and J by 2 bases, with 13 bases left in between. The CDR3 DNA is TGTGCCAGTAGTCCTCGCCCCGGACCCTACGAGCAGTACTTC. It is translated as CASSPRPGPYEQYF.

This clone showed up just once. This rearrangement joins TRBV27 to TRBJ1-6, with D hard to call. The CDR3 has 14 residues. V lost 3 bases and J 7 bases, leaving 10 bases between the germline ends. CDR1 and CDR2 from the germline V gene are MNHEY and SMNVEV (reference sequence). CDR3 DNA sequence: TGTGCCAGCAGTTTGTGGCGGACCAATTCACCCCTCCACTTT. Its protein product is CASSLWRTNSPLHF.

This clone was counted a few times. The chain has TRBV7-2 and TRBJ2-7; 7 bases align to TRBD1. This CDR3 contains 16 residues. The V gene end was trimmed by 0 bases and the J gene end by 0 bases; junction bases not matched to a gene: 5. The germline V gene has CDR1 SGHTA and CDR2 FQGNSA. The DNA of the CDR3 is TGTGCCAGCAGCTTAGCGGCCGGGACAGCCTCCTACGAGCAGTACTTC. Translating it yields CASSLAAGTASYEQYF. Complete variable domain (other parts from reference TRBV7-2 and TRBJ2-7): GAGVSQSPSNKVTEKGKDVELRCDPISGHTALYWYRQSLGQGLEFLIYFQGNSAPDKSGLPSDRFSAERTGGSVSTLTIQRTQQEDSAVYLCASSLAAGTASYEQYFGPGTRLTVT.

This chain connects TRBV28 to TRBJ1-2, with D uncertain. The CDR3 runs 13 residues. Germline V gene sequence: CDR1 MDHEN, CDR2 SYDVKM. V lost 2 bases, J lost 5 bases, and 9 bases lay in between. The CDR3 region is CASSLGRGYGYTF. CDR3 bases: TGTGCCAGCAGTTTAGGGAGAGGTTATGGCTACACCTTC.

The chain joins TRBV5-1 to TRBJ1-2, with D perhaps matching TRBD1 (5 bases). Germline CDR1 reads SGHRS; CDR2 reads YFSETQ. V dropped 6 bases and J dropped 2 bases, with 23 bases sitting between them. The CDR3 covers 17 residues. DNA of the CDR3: TGCGCCAGCACGCGGGGCCTAACCGGCCCGGGAAACTATGGCTACACCTTC. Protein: CASTRGLTGPGNYGYTF.

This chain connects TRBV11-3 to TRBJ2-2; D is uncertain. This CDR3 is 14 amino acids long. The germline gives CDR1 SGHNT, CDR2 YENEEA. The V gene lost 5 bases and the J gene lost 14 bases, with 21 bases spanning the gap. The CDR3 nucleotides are TGTGCCAGCAGCCGCACCTTTCCGGGCGGAGATCTGTTTTTT. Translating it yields CASSRTFPGGDLFF.

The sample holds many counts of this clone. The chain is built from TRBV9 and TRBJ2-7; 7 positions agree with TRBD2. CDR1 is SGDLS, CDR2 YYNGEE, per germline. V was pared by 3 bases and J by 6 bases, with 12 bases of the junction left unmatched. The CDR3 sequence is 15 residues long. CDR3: CASSALSGFFSEQYF. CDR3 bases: TGTGCCAGCAGCGCCCTTAGCGGGTTCTTCTCCGAGCAGTACTTC.

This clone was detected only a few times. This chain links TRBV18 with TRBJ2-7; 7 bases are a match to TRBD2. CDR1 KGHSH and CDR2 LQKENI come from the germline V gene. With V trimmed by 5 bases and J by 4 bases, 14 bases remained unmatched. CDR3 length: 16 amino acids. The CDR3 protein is CASSGLSGSSGYEQYF. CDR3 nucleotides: TGTGCCAGCTCAGGACTTAGCGGGTCCTCGGGGTACGAGCAGTACTTC.

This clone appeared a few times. This CDR3 reads CASSPSTSGAQKTQYF. CDR3 DNA: TGCGCCAGCAGCCCGTCGACTAGCGGGGCCCAGAAGACCCAGTACTTC. The chain combines TRBV4-1 with TRBJ2-5, with 11 bases lining up with TRBD2. The CDR3 totals 16 residues. Per germline, CDR1 MGHRA and CDR2 YSYEKL. Trimming removed 4 bases from V and 6 bases from J; junction bases left unmatched: 10.

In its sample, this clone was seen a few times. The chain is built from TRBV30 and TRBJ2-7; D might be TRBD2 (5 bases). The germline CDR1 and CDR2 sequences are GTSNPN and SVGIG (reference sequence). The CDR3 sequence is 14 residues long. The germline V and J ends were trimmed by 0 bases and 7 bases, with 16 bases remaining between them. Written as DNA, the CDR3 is TGTGCCTGGAGTGTGGGAGCAACAAGTGGAGAGCAGTACTTC. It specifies CAWSVGATSGEQYF.

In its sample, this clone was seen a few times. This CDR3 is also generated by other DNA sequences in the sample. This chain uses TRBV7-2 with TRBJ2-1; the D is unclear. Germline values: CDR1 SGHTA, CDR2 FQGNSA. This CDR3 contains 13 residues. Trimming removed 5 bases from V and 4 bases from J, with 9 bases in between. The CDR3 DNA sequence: TGTGCCAGCAGCCCCCAAAGATACAATGAGCAGTTCTTC. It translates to CASSPQRYNEQFF.

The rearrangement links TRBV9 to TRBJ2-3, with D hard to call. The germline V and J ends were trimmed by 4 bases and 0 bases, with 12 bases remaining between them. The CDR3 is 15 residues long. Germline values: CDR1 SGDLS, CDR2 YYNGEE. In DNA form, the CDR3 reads TGTGCCAGCAGCTCCCCTTTTACTAGCACAGATACGCAGTATTTT. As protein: CASSSPFTSTDTQYF.